This T cell receptor beta chain was recorded in a study of T cell responses to AZD1222 COVID-19 vaccine. Study in general: Analyses pooled second doses at about 4 or about 12 weeks.

The CDR3 is 15 residues long. CDR1 and CDR2 from the germline V gene are SGHRS and YFSETQ. V was shortened by 2 bases and J by 0 bases, with 9 bases between the two germline ends. The repertoire was sequenced with immunoSEQ multiplex PCR; TCRdb's copy has only in-frame clones and lacks some. The table lists some 140,000 clones, over 85% of them singletons. Concerning this clone: What it recognizes is unknown.

Study results and limitations: Among those given AZD1222, only six were seropositive at baseline.

Sequencing used peripheral blood, obtained on day 0 of AZD1222 vaccination. The source of this sequence is an adult in good health. V and J are TRBV5-1 and TRBJ1-5; D is ambiguous. The chain's CDR3 is CASSLTPYSNQPQHF. The CDR3 DNA reads TGCGCCAGCAGCTTAACCCCTTATAGCAATCAGCCCCAGCATTTT.